One and the same sample provided the 20 T cell receptor beta chains below, sequenced in a study of blood T cell repertoires in COVID-19. This table comes from immunoSEQ multiplex PCR, and its TCRdb copy is limited to in-frame clones, with some not included. Among about 170,000 clones listed, about four fifths were seen once. The specimen was peripheral blood. The source is a man aged 40-55 years who had recovered from COVID-19.

This clone was recorded a few times. V usage is TRBV7-2 and J usage is TRBJ2-2; the match to TRBD1 covers 8 bases. V gave up 4 bases and J gave up 1 base; unmatched junction bases: 5. Germline CDR1 and CDR2: SGHTA and FQGNSA. This CDR3 has 16 residues. The CDR3 is CASSSDRGGNTGELFF. Written as DNA, the CDR3 is TGTGCCAGCAGCTCCGACAGGGGTGGGAACACCGGGGAGCTGTTTTTT.

This clone occurred once. J is TRBJ2-7 and V is TRBV11-3, with 8 bases aligning to TRBD2. With V trimmed by 5 bases and J by 1 base, 4 bases remained unmatched. The germline V gene has CDR1 SGHNT and CDR2 YENEEA. The CDR3 is made up of 14 amino acids. CDR3 coding DNA: TGTGCCAGCAGCCGAGCGGGAGCTTCCTACGAGCAGTACTTC. Translating it yields CASSRAGASYEQYF.

The rearrangement joins TRBV2 to TRBJ2-1, with D perhaps matching TRBD1 (5 bases). V was pared by 4 bases and J by 0 bases, with 13 bases between. CDR1 SNHLY and CDR2 FYNNEI come from the germline V gene. This CDR3 contains 16 residues. CDR3 sequence: CASSGGGRSSYNEQFF. The DNA of the CDR3 is TGTGCCAGCAGTGGGGGCGGAAGAAGCTCCTACAATGAGCAGTTCTTC.

The chain links TRBV6-5 to TRBJ2-7; 7 positions agree with TRBD1. CDR3 length equals 14 residues. CDR1 is MNHEY and CDR2 is SVGAGI in the germline V gene. J was trimmed by 5 bases and V by 2 bases; bases with no gene match: 6. The CDR3 region is CASSYRTGSHEQYF. CDR3 nucleotides: TGTGCCAGCAGTTACAGGACAGGCTCGCACGAGCAGTACTTC.

This chain uses TRBV30 with TRBJ1-6; 7 nucleotides agree with TRBD1. The CDR3 extends over 13 amino acids. Germline assignment: CDR1 GTSNPN and CDR2 SVGIG (reference sequence). After removal of 4 bases from V and 7 bases from J, the junction contained 4 bases not matched to a gene. Here the CDR3 reads CAWTGTANSPLHF. The CDR3 DNA is TGTGCCTGGACGGGGACAGCCAATTCACCCCTCCACTTT.

The chain uses TRBV7-2 and TRBJ2-7, with D possibly matching TRBD1 (5 bases). The germline V and J ends were trimmed by 4 bases and 2 bases, with 12 bases remaining between them. This CDR3 contains 14 residues. Germline V CDR1 and CDR2: SGHTA, FQGNSA. CDR3 sequence (DNA): TGTGCCAGCAGCTCGTCGGCAGGGACCTACGAGCAGTACTTC. The encoded protein is CASSSSAGTYEQYF.

This chain links TRBV5-4 with TRBJ2-1; 9 bases map to TRBD2. This CDR3 is 17 amino acids long. Germline CDR1 and CDR2: SGHNT and YYREEE (reference sequence). J lost 3 bases, V lost 0 bases, and 7 bases had no gene match. CDR3 loop: CASSLDWREGLYNEQFF. CDR3 in DNA: TGTGCCAGCAGCTTGGACTGGCGGGAGGGCCTCTACAATGAGCAGTTCTTC.

J is TRBJ1-3 and V is TRBV7-9; 7 bases map to TRBD1. The V gene's germline CDR1 is SEHNR and CDR2 FQNEAQ (reference sequence). V was pared by 3 bases and J by 8 bases, with 4 bases of the junction left unmatched. The CDR3 contains 13 residues. DNA of the CDR3: TGTGCCAGCAGCTTCGGGACAGCAGACACCATATATTTT. Its protein is CASSFGTADTIYF.

This clone was counted a few times. This sequence joins TRBV19 and TRBJ2-1, with 7 bases identical to TRBD2. Germline V gives CDR1 LNHDA, CDR2 SQIVND (reference sequence). The ends lost 4 bases at V and 7 bases at J; junction bases unmatched: 10. The length of the CDR3 is 15 residues. CDR3 region: CASSRSAGALNEQFF. The CDR3 coding sequence is TGTGCCAGTAGTAGGTCGGCGGGAGCGCTTAATGAGCAGTTCTTC.

V is TRBV10-3 and J is TRBJ2-5; TRBD2 matches 11 bases. The CDR3 covers 14 residues. The V and J ends lost 2 bases and 4 bases, in that order; junction bases with no gene match: 0. Germline-derived CDR1 and CDR2 are ENHRY and SYGVKD. The CDR3 nucleotides read TGTGCCATCAGTGAGACTAGCGGGGGAGAGACCCAGTACTTC. Translation gives CAISETSGGETQYF.

This clone came up once. The chain joins TRBV10-3 to TRBJ1-1, with D perhaps matching TRBD1 (5 bases). The CDR3 totals 14 residues. The germline V gene encodes CDR1 ENHRY and CDR2 SYGVKD. The ends were cut back, 4 bases at V and 2 bases at J, with 11 bases in the middle. CDR3 amino acids: CAISVSGENTEAFF. In DNA form, the CDR3 reads TGTGCCATCAGTGTTTCGGGGGAAAACACTGAAGCTTTCTTT.

This clone was counted a few times. The chain couples TRBV18 to TRBJ1-3, with D hard to call. The CDR3 runs 16 residues. Trimming pared 0 bases from V and 0 bases from J, leaving 9 bases between. Germline V gene data show CDR1 as KGHSH and CDR2 as LQKENI. In DNA form, the CDR3 reads TGTGCCAGCTCACCACCCCCCAGGATCTCTGGAAACACCATATATTTT. Translated: CASSPPPRISGNTIYF.

The V call is TRBV6-6, the J call TRBJ1-2; D gene ambiguous. The CDR3 runs 12 residues. Germline CDR1 and CDR2: MNHNY and SVGAGI (reference sequence). Trimming left V 6 bases short and J 4 bases short, with 9 bases between. The CDR3 loop reads CASSPRSYGYTF. As DNA, the CDR3 is TGTGCCAGCAGCCCCCGGTCCTATGGCTACACCTTC.

This clone appeared once. The chain carries TRBV2 and TRBJ1-4, with D possibly being TRBD1 (5 bases). CDR1 SNHLY and CDR2 FYNNEI come from the germline V gene. This CDR3 region has 14 residues. Trimming removed 1 base from V and 6 bases from J, with 9 bases in between. The CDR3 nucleotides are TGTGCCAGCAGTGAAGACCAGGGTTATGAAAAACTGTTTTTT. Its translation: CASSEDQGYEKLFF.

The V and J genes are TRBV2 and TRBJ2-7, with 7 bases matching TRBD1. Germline V gene sequence: CDR1 SNHLY, CDR2 FYNNEI. The CDR3 totals 15 residues. Trimming took 7 bases from V and 1 from J; bases not matched to a gene: 10. The CDR3 DNA follows: TGTGCCAGCATCAGCCGGGACAGTGATTCCTACGAGCAGTACTTC. It yields the protein CASISRDSDSYEQYF.

This chain links TRBV18 with TRBJ2-1; maybe TRBD1 (7 bases). With 3 bases removed from V and 11 bases from J, the gap between germline ends came to 14 bases. This CDR3 contains 13 residues. Germline CDR1 and CDR2: KGHSH and LQKENI. CDR3 loop: CASSPRQGGKQFF. Here the CDR3 DNA reads TGTGCCAGCTCACCGCGACAGGGAGGCAAGCAGTTCTTC.

The chain has TRBV2 and TRBJ2-5, with 10 positions matching TRBD2. The CDR3 runs to 16 residues. Trimming removed 8 bases from V and 3 bases from J; junction bases left unmatched: 12. Germline CDR1 SNHLY, CDR2 FYNNEI. The CDR3 DNA follows: TGTGCCAGCGAGTTTCCCGGGACTAGCGTTGAAGAGACCCAGTACTTC. It translates to CASEFPGTSVEETQYF. The whole variable domain, filled in from reference TRBV2 and TRBJ2-5, reads EPEVTQTPSHQVTQMGQEVILRCVPISNHLYFYWYRQILGQKVEFLVSFYNNEISEKSEIFDDQFSVERPDGSNFTLKIRSTKLEDSAMYFCASEFPGTSVEETQYFGPGTRLLVL.

With respect to this clone: At the DNA level, this CDR3 is encoded by other sequences in the same sample as well. This chain connects TRBV4-3 to TRBJ1-6; a possible D gene is TRBD1 (6 bases). The germline V gene encodes CDR1 LGHNA and CDR2 YSLEER. CDR3 length equals 15 residues. V was trimmed by 0 bases and J by 6 bases, leaving 9 bases between them. The CDR3 DNA follows: TGCGCCAGCAGCCAAGATCGGGGGGCTAATTCACCCCTCCACTTT. Protein: CASSQDRGANSPLHF.

The J gene is TRBJ2-1, the V gene TRBV7-2; 10 bases line up with TRBD2. Trimming cost V 0 bases and J 4 bases; bases outside gene matches: 12. Germline V gene data show CDR1 as SGHTA and CDR2 as FQGNSA. This CDR3 has 19 amino acids. CDR3 nucleotide sequence: TGTGCCAGCAGCTTAGCGCGACAGATCAGACTAGCGGGTTACAATGAGCAGTTCTTC. Translated, it gives CASSLARQIRLAGYNEQFF.

The V call is TRBV5-6, the J call TRBJ1-1; D perhaps matches TRBD1 (5 bases). CDR3 length equals 13 residues. In germline, CDR1 is SGHDT, CDR2 YYEEEE. Trimming pared 3 bases from V and 1 base from J, leaving 7 bases between. CDR3 in DNA: TGTGCCAGCAGCTGGCAGGGGAACACTGAAGCTTTCTTT. Protein: CASSWQGNTEAFF.